This TCR beta chain came from a study of sequential checkpoint blockade in melanoma. Study information: Patients were randomized 1:1 to nivolumab-then-ipilimumab or ipilimumab-then-nivolumab first-line. Roughly 20 patients had tumor biopsies before treatment and at week 13.

The CDR3 is made up of 16 amino acids. Looked up from germline, CDR1 is MDHEN and CDR2 is SYDVKM. Deletions cut 1 base from V and 0 bases from J, with 10 bases between. Treatment in this sample: randomized to nivolumab then ipilimumab (arm A) or the reverse (arm B). DNA-damaging chemotherapy had not been given to any patient beforehand. The method was immunoSEQ multiplex PCR; TCRdb's version includes in-frame clones alone and lacks a portion of them. The sample yields around 4,600 clones, approximately 25% seen once. Study-wide results and caveats: Rising tumor T-cell fraction and clonality meant about 30 times likelier benefit.

Remarks on this clone: Antigen specificity is unknown.

This sequence was found in a human donor with melanoma. The sequencing here drew on tumor tissue (inferred from file names), taken from a patient given nivolumab and ipilimumab in sequence. The chain carries TRBV28 and TRBJ1-3; no reliable D call. CDR3 amino acids: CASSLFAGNSGNTIYF. In DNA form, the CDR3 reads TGTGCCAGCAGTTTATTCGCGGGGAACTCTGGAAACACCATATATTTT.